This T cell receptor beta chain was sequenced during a study of blood T cell repertoires in COVID-19. Study overall: The cDNA or gDNA used as material had been derived from T cells, B-cell-depleted T cells, or PBMCs.

Germline CDR1 reads LGHDT; CDR2 reads YNNKEL (reference sequence). There are 14 residues in the CDR3. V lost 3 bases to trimming and J lost 12 bases; unmatched junction nucleotides: 9. The data were produced by immunoSEQ multiplex PCR, yet TCRdb's version contains in-frame clones alone and is incomplete. The data show some 200,000 clones, 85% to 90% seen once. This rearrangement joins TRBV3-1 (or the pseudogene TRBV3-2) to TRBJ2-1, with 9 bases matching TRBD2. This sequence originates from a woman aged 50 to 60 with acute or convalescent COVID-19. Source material: peripheral blood. CDR3 nucleotides: TGTGCCAGCAGCCATTCTAGCGGGGTTGTTCGGCAGTTCTTC. Translated, it gives CASSHSSGVVRQFF.